A single sample is the source of the 7 T cell receptor beta chains below, sequenced in a study of vaccination effects on CD4 cells after COVID-19 (dated by TCRdb to between 2021 and 2024). To identify antigen-specific CD4+ T cell clonotypes by their expansion, the ViraFEST assay first stimulated PBMC with viral peptide pools and then applied TCR sequencing. After about 10 days of culture, CD4+ T cells were isolated with the EasySep CD4+ T cell isolation kit. Healthy vaccine recipients had no prior SARS-CoV-2 infection, confirmed by negative nucleocapsid antibodies before and after vaccination. Their target antigens are unknown. Library construction relied on the immunoSEQ multiplex PCR assay. TCRdb took over this immuneACCESS table, retaining in-frame rearrangements with V and J assigned. Such tables are incomplete; in checked studies, under half of the missing clones stem from an unresolved V gene, and the remainder is unexplained. Here the sample has approximately 68,000 clones; over 70% occur a single time. The ten largest clones represent about 11% of the sample.

The specimen comprised CD4+ T cells from PBMCs cultured with SARS-CoV-2 spike peptides, sampled before COVID-19 vaccination. Sample cell subset or site, as interpreted from the label and publication: SARS-CoV-2 spike overlapping peptide pool stimulation. The receptor source for this set is a human donor who received a COVID-19 vaccine.

This clone has a single count. The chain carries TRBV2 and TRBJ2-5, with unresolved D. Per the germline V gene, CDR1 is SNHLY and CDR2 is FYNNEI. The V and J ends lost 2 bases and 5 bases respectively, with 12 bases between them. The CDR3 consists of 14 residues. The CDR3: CASSEQGIGETQYF. CDR3 DNA: TGTGCCAGCAGTGAACAAGGAATTGGGGAGACCCAGTACTTC.

The V gene is TRBV5-8, the J gene TRBJ1-5; perhaps TRBD1 as D (5 bases). The CDR3 has 16 residues. V shed 4 bases and J shed 3 bases, with 17 bases lying between them. Germline loops: CDR1 SGHTS, CDR2 YDEGEE. Here the CDR3 DNA reads TGTGCCAGCAGCCCTTATGTCGGGACCGACAATCAGCCCCAGCATTTT. Protein product: CASSPYVGTDNQPQHF.

The chain has TRBV29-1 and TRBJ1-2; 12 bases are a match to TRBD1. The germline gives CDR1 SQVTM, CDR2 ANQGSEA. Losses at the gene ends were 6 bases for V and 4 bases for J; bases not matched to a gene: 6. This CDR3 contains 14 residues. The CDR3 loop reads CSVEGTGGGYGYTF. The CDR3 DNA reads as TGCAGCGTAGAGGGGACAGGGGGCGGCTATGGCTACACCTTC.

This clone has a handful of counts. The chain uses TRBV12-5 and TRBJ2-1; 10 bases agree with TRBD1. The germline CDR1 and CDR2 sequences are LGHNT and FRNRAP. V was pared by 6 bases and J by 9 bases, with 8 bases of the junction left unmatched. CDR3 length: 14 residues. The CDR3 loop is CASGPGQGVFEQFF. CDR3 coding DNA: TGTGCTAGTGGGCCCGGACAGGGGGTTTTTGAGCAGTTCTTC.

The V call is TRBV7-3, the J call TRBJ1-4, with a weak D call TRBD1 (5 bases). This CDR3 contains 13 residues. The ends were cut back, 4 bases at V and 3 bases at J, with 6 bases in the middle. Looked up from germline, CDR1 is SGHTA and CDR2 is FQGTGA. CDR3 in amino acids: CASSWGPNEKLFF. The CDR3 DNA sequence: TGTGCCAGCAGCTGGGGACCTAATGAAAAACTGTTTTTT.

The chain is built from TRBV5-5 and TRBJ2-2; the match to TRBD1 covers 8 bases. The germline CDR1 and CDR2 sequences are SGHKS and YYEKEE (reference sequence). This CDR3 has 15 residues. Trimming removed 1 base from V and 3 bases from J; junction bases left unmatched: 2. The CDR3 sequence is CASSLPDRDTGELFF. The CDR3 coding sequence is TGTGCCAGCAGCTTGCCGGACAGGGACACCGGGGAGCTGTTTTTT.

The chain recombines TRBV19 with TRBJ1-3, with 11 bases lining up with TRBD1. Germline-derived CDR1 and CDR2 are LNHDA and SQIVND (reference sequence). V was pared by 10 bases and J by 0 bases, with 14 bases of the junction left unmatched. This CDR3 region has 18 residues. The CDR3 sequence: CATLDRGRRVSSGNTIYF. The DNA for the CDR3 is TGTGCCACCTTGGACAGGGGGCGACGGGTGAGCTCTGGAAACACCATATATTTT.